These T cell receptor beta chains were read from a single sample in a study of radiation and T cells in renal cell carcinoma. Here immunoSEQ multiplex PCR was the method, and the copy in TCRdb shows in-frame clones only, minus some. Found here are 13,000 to 15,000 clones, less than 75% of them singletons; the top ten hold 15% to 20%. The starting material was tumor tissue, obtained from a patient whose treatment was nephrectomy without radiotherapy. Receptors originate from a man aged 55 to 70 with renal cell carcinoma. CDR3s include the opening cysteine and the closing phenylalanine or tryptophan. D genes are given only for firm matches. Clone size is given for some rows only: seen once, a few or many times, or a class if the clone is expanded.

D gene	V gene	J gene	clone size	CDR3 protein	CDR3 DNA
-	TRBV4-1	TRBJ1-4	medium-sized	CASSQGEGQNEKLFF	TGCGCCAGCAGCCAAGGCGAAGGGCAAAATGAAAAACTGTTTTTT
TRBD1	TRBV11-2	TRBJ1-1	medium-sized	CASSLDRVEAFF	TGTGCCAGCAGCCTCGACAGGGTTGAAGCTTTCTTT
TRBD1	TRBV2	TRBJ2-7	-	CASRTGGGYEQYF	TGTGCCAGCAGGACAGGGGGCGGCTACGAGCAGTACTTC
-	TRBV5-4	TRBJ1-4	few	CASSQDPDIGGNEKLFF	TGTGCCAGCAGCCAAGATCCAGATATAGGGGGGAATGAAAAACTGTTTTTT
-	TRBV4-3	TRBJ2-3	-	CASSQDGADTQYF	TGCGCCAGCAGCCAAGATGGGGCAGATACGCAGTATTTT
-	TRBV21-1	TRBJ1-5	-	CARLSVLPEGLGNQPQHF	TGTGCCAGACTCTCGGTCCTCCCTGAAGGGCTAGGCAATCAGCCCCAGCATTTT
TRBD1	TRBV7-8	TRBJ2-5	-	CASSQGQHQETQYF	TGTGCCAGCAGCCAGGGACAGCACCAAGAGACCCAGTACTTC
-	TRBV28	TRBJ1-2	-	CASSLDYTGRRESGYTF	TGTGCCAGCAGTTTAGATTACACAGGGCGGCGGGAATCTGGCTACACCTTC
-	TRBV28	TRBJ1-1	-	CASSFYSPPGAFF	TGTGCCAGCAGTTTTTACAGTCCCCCAGGGGCTTTCTTT
TRBD1	TRBV11-2	TRBJ2-5	-	CASSLIGGEETQYF	TGTGCCAGCAGCCTAATAGGGGGCGAAGAGACCCAGTACTTC
-	TRBV18	TRBJ2-7	few	CASSPRVSYEQYF	TGTGCCAGCTCACCAAGGGTGTCCTACGAGCAGTACTTC
-	TRBV28	TRBJ1-2	-	CAISGGQGPYGYTF	TGTGCCATATCGGGGGGTCAGGGACCCTATGGCTACACCTTC
-	TRBV28	TRBJ1-2	-	CASSPTPRRNGYTF	TGTGCCAGCAGTCCGACCCCAAGGAGGAATGGCTACACCTTC
-	TRBV6-5	TRBJ2-2	-	CASRKPGLNTGELFF	TGTGCCAGCAGGAAGCCGGGACTTAACACCGGGGAGCTGTTTTTT
-	TRBV4-1	TRBJ2-1	-	CASSQDAGASYNEQFF	TGCGCCAGCAGCCAAGACGCGGGGGCCTCCTACAATGAGCAGTTCTTC
TRBD1	TRBV6-6	TRBJ1-4	-	CASSPGQGHEKLFF	TGTGCCAGCAGTCCGGGACAGGGTCATGAAAAACTGTTTTTT
TRBD1	TRBV6-5	TRBJ2-7	-	CASSPLQGYEQYF	TGTGCCAGCAGTCCCCTACAGGGGTACGAGCAGTACTTC
TRBD2	TRBV5-6	TRBJ2-3	-	CASSSLKISTLAGDTQYF	TGTGCCAGCAGCTCCTTAAAAATTTCAACCCTAGCGGGAGATACGCAGTATTTT
TRBD2	TRBV7-9	TRBJ2-5	-	CASSSLAGRLGETQYF	TGTGCCAGCAGCTCTCTAGCGGGTCGCCTTGGGGAGACCCAGTACTTC
-	TRBV6-1	TRBJ2-4	-	CASSPQAAKNIQYF	TGTGCCAGCAGTCCACAGGCGGCCAAAAACATTCAGTACTTC
TRBD1	TRBV15	TRBJ2-7	-	CATSGTPGQDYEQYF	TGTGCCACCAGCGGCACTCCGGGACAGGATTACGAGCAGTACTTC